This is a list of T cell receptor beta chains from one sample in a study of T cells in Graves' hyperthyroidism and ophthalmopathy. TCRdb analysed the multiplex PCR reads with MiXCR anew, one entry per CDR3 protein. The profile covers 300,000 to 350,000 distinct CDR3 sequences, with 15% to 20% appearing a single time and 33% taken by the ten largest. Sequencing was carried out using blood. The receptors shown here come from a man aged 25 to 40 with Graves' hyperthyroidism. The CDR3 runs from the conserved cysteine through the conserved F or W. A D gene is named only where the DNA matches it firmly.

>TRBJ2-1|NA|TRBV6-1
CASRELSREQFF
>TRBJ2-1|TRBD2|TRBV12-3/TRBV12-4
CASSPLGLAARYEQFF
>TRBJ1-1|NA|TRBV30
CAWSVGPGATEAFF
>TRBJ2-1|NA|TRBV2
CATSESGGDEQFF
>TRBJ1-1|NA|TRBV5-1
CASSLAPGNTEAFF
>TRBJ2-7|NA|TRBV7-9
CASSLGLPSSEQYF
>TRBJ1-5|NA|TRBV20-1
CSARDLSGNQPQHF
>TRBJ2-7|TRBD1|TRBV27
CPQGAESYEQYF
>TRBJ1-6|NA|TRBV15
CATSRAGNNSPLHF
>TRBJ2-2|TRBD2|TRBV12-3/TRBV12-4
CASSNPELAGKNANTGELFF
>TRBJ1-2|TRBD1|TRBV20-1
CSALTGGGYTF
>TRBJ1-2|NA|TRBV7-9
CANRHNDGYTF
>TRBJ2-3|TRBD2|TRBV20-1
CSASGEGLADTDTQYF
>TRBJ2-4|TRBD1|TRBV18
CASSPWTGEKNIQYF
>TRBJ2-7|TRBD2|TRBV12-3/TRBV12-4
CASKLAGGGGSYEQYF
>TRBJ2-1|TRBD2|TRBV12-3/TRBV12-4
CASSLLGLGGEQFF
>TRBJ2-5|NA|TRBV7-2
CASSRPSQETQYF
>TRBJ2-1|NA|TRBV27
CASRAYITGSNEQFF
>TRBJ1-2|NA|TRBV7-2
CASSLAAGTYGYTF
>TRBJ2-3|NA|TRBV3-1
CASSQFGDTQYF
>TRBJ2-5|TRBD1|TRBV29-1
CSVEWADRVRETQYF
>TRBJ2-3|TRBD2|TRBV25-1
CASSTPQRESPDTQYF
>TRBJ2-1|NA|TRBV4-2
CASSQGRGPYNEQFF
>TRBJ1-2|TRBD1|TRBV12-3/TRBV12-4
CASSPTGGLYGYTF
>TRBJ1-5|NA|TRBV2
CASSEAGRWPQHF
>TRBJ1-2|NA|TRBV7-2
CASSLGGGLRSYTF
>TRBJ2-5|TRBD1|TRBV7-8
CASSSNGDRGWETQYF
>TRBJ2-7|NA|TRBV5-1
CASSLGQASYEQYF
>TRBJ2-4|NA|TRBV6-6
CASSYDQGGKNIQYF
>TRBJ1-1|NA|TRBV11-3
CASSLREPAWGTEAFF
>TRBJ2-7|NA|TRBV19
CASSRANYEQYF
>TRBJ2-7|NA|TRBV6-1
CASSVNGGAYEQYF
>TRBJ2-5|NA|TRBV2
CASPLPPSGGTQYF
>TRBJ1-1|TRBD1|TRBV11-2
CASSPTGGTEAFF
>TRBJ2-3|NA|TRBV12-5
CASALRGTSTDTQYF
>TRBJ2-7|TRBD1|TRBV10-1
CASSEGTGGYEQYF
>TRBJ2-7|TRBD2|TRBV12-3/TRBV12-4
CASSVRTGGLYEQYF
>TRBJ2-1|TRBD2|TRBV27
CASSFTSGRPSSYNEQFF
>TRBJ1-5|TRBD1|TRBV19
CATSIGTGRRNQPQHF
>TRBJ2-1|TRBD2|TRBV6-5
CASSYSHGGRGDNEQFF
>TRBJ2-3|NA|TRBV20-1
CSARPSAVGTDTQYF
>TRBJ1-5|TRBD1|TRBV12-3/TRBV12-4
CASSPGVRGSQPQHF
>TRBJ2-1|NA|TRBV5-1
CASSLGAPIDTNEQFF
>TRBJ1-3|NA|TRBV5-1
CASSFDGDSGNTIYF
>TRBJ1-2|TRBD1|TRBV10-3
CAISETGTVVNGYTF
>TRBJ2-5|TRBD1|TRBV12-3/TRBV12-4
CASSGQGAKTQYF
>TRBJ2-1|NA|TRBV11-3
CASSLEGQSSYNEQFF
>TRBJ1-5|TRBD1|TRBV20-1
CSASQSTGINQPQHF
>TRBJ2-2|TRBD2|TRBV27
CASLKTSGGTGELFF
>TRBJ2-2|NA|TRBV7-2
CASSLRLPWGELFF
>TRBJ2-2|NA|TRBV10-1
CASSEDSTGELFF
>TRBJ2-1|NA|TRBV9
CASSAPRDPAFYEQFF
>TRBJ2-5|NA|TRBV28
CASSFPFGTQYF
>TRBJ2-2|NA|TRBV12-3/TRBV12-4
CASKGGPGTGELFF